Shown below are 27 T cell receptor beta chains from a single sample sequenced in a study of shared clonotypes between healthy human individuals. Using immunoSEQ multiplex PCR, the repertoire was profiled, and TCRdb retains in-frame clones only, with some absent. Of about a million clones detected, 60% to 85% appear once; the ten largest clones hold 0.89%. Sequencing input: memory CD4+ T cells from PBMCs. Subset meaning: CD45RA-negative fraction. All receptors derive from a man between 18 and 29 years old in good health. Some clones in this sample may be carry-over from other donors' samples.

This chain joins TRBV28 and TRBJ1-2; D is undetermined. CDR3 size: 12 residues. Trimming removed 8 bases at V and 0 bases at J, with 7 bases between. Germline V gene data show CDR1 as MDHEN and CDR2 as SYDVKM. The CDR3 here is CASFLANYGYTF. Here the CDR3 DNA reads TGTGCCAGCTTCCTAGCTAACTATGGCTACACCTTC.

The chain has TRBV7-2 and TRBJ2-3, with a weak D call TRBD2 (6 bases). V dropped 3 bases and J dropped 1 base, with 14 bases sitting between them. The germline V gene has CDR1 SGHTA and CDR2 FQGNSA. The CDR3 runs to 16 residues. CDR3 in DNA: TGTGCCAGCAGCTTGGGTGGGACTCGGGGCACAGATACGCAGTATTTT. As protein: CASSLGGTRGTDTQYF.

V gene TRBV7-3 combines with J gene TRBJ1-2; 7 bases map to TRBD1. This CDR3 contains 14 residues. Germline values: CDR1 SGHTA, CDR2 FQGTGA. Trimming at V came to 5 bases and at J to 8 bases, leaving 11 bases not matched to a gene. The CDR3 nucleotides read TGTGCCAGCAGCCCGGGACAGCGAACGGAGGGCTACACCTTC. The encoded protein is CASSPGQRTEGYTF.

The V and J genes are TRBV21-1 and TRBJ1-2. TRBV21-1 has pseudogene status. The CDR3 extends over 13 amino acids. CDR3 protein: CASKVGKLDGYTF. CDR3 sequence (DNA): TGTGCCAGCAAGGTGGGGAAATTAGACGGCTACACCTTC.

This sequence joins TRBV7-9 and TRBJ2-5, with TRBD2 as a possible D gene (6 bases). The ends were cut back, 6 bases at V and 5 bases at J, with 16 bases in the middle. The germline V gene has CDR1 SEHNR and CDR2 FQNEAQ (reference sequence). The length of the CDR3 is 14 residues. The CDR3, as DNA: TGTGCCAGCAGTCCATCTAGCGTCGCTGAGACCCAGTACTTC. Its protein product is CASSPSSVAETQYF.

The rearrangement links TRBV7-2 to TRBJ2-5; possibly TRBD2 for D (5 bases). This CDR3 is built from 15 residues. Germline V gives CDR1 SGHTA, CDR2 FQGNSA. Trimming removed 1 base from V and 3 bases from J, with 12 bases in between. The CDR3 DNA sequence: TGTGCCAGCAGCTTAGTTTCCAGCGGTGAAGAGACCCAGTACTTC. Its protein product is CASSLVSSGEETQYF.

This clone showed up just a few times. The sample contains more than one DNA sequence encoding this CDR3. CDR3: CASSFLGTGQETQYF. The CDR3 DNA is TGCGCCAGCAGCTTCCTCGGGACAGGCCAAGAGACCCAGTACTTC. The chain combines TRBV5-1 with TRBJ2-5, with 8 bases identical to TRBD1. This CDR3 has 15 amino acids. From germline, CDR1 is SGHRS and CDR2 YFSETQ. J lost 1 base, V lost 2 bases, and 4 bases had no gene match.

This chain uses TRBV28 with TRBJ1-1; D is perhaps TRBD1 (5 bases). The V end lost 5 bases, the J end lost 4 bases, and 14 bases lay between the germline ends. CDR1 and CDR2 (germline): MDHEN, SYDVKM. This CDR3 has 14 residues. CDR3 region: CASSAPGGSTEAFF. In DNA form, the CDR3 reads TGTGCCAGCAGTGCGCCCGGGGGGAGCACTGAAGCTTTCTTT. The full variable domain, rest sourced from reference TRBV28 and TRBJ1-1, is DVKVTQSSRYLVKRTGEKVFLECVQDMDHENMFWYRQDPGLGLRLIYFSYDVKMKEKGDIPEGYSVSREKKERFSLILESASTNQTSMYLCASSAPGGSTEAFFGQGTRLTVV.

The chain employs TRBV28 and TRBJ1-1; a possible D gene is TRBD1 (5 bases). There are 16 residues in the CDR3. V was trimmed by 5 bases and J by 4 bases, leaving 20 bases between them. Germline V gene sequence: CDR1 MDHEN, CDR2 SYDVKM. In DNA form, the CDR3 reads TGTGCCAGCAGTCCGGACCCTCGAGGGGTGTTCACTGAAGCTTTCTTT. Its translation is CASSPDPRGVFTEAFF.

V is TRBV19 and J is TRBJ1-5, with TRBD1 matching over 7 bases. The ends lost 6 bases at V and 4 bases at J; junction bases unmatched: 9. From germline, CDR1 is LNHDA and CDR2 SQIVND (reference sequence). The length of the CDR3 is 15 residues. CDR3 sequence reads: CASSKTGKTNQPQHF. CDR3 DNA: TGTGCCAGTAGCAAGACAGGGAAGACGAATCAGCCCCAGCATTTT. Combining the CDR3 with reference TRBV19 and TRBJ1-5 gives the whole variable domain DGGITQSPKYLFRKEGQNVTLSCEQNLNHDAMYWYRQDPGQGLRLIYYSQIVNDFQKGDIAEGYSVSREKKESFPLTVTSAQKNPTAFYLCASSKTGKTNQPQHFGDGTRLSIL.

A single count supports this clone. The genes are TRBV30 and TRBJ1-2, with D perhaps TRBD1 (6 bases). V was cut by 0 bases and J by 5 bases, with 13 bases left in between. Germline values: CDR1 GTSNPN, CDR2 SVGIG (reference sequence). The CDR3 runs 14 residues. The CDR3 loop is CAWSVRRGPYGYTF. In DNA, the CDR3 is TGTGCCTGGAGTGTACGCAGGGGCCCGTATGGCTACACCTTC.

In this sample, this clone turned up many times. The rearrangement links TRBV29-1 to TRBJ1-1; D unresolved. The CDR3 runs to 15 residues. V was pared by 3 bases and J by 4 bases, with 18 bases between. CDR1 and CDR2 (germline): SQVTM, ANQGSEA. The CDR3 coding sequence is TGCAGCGTTGATAAAGAAGGGATTGGGATCACTGAAGCTTTCTTT. Its translation: CSVDKEGIGITEAFF.

A note on this clone: A read error is possible here, since a much larger clone lies one base away. The same CDR3 also results from other DNA sequences found in this sample. The chain uses TRBV7-9 and TRBJ2-7; D not resolved. V lost 4 bases and J lost 2, with 3 bases in between. This CDR3 region has 11 residues. CDR1 is SEHNR and CDR2 is FQNEAQ in the germline V gene (reference sequence). The CDR3 sequence: CASSSAYEQYF. The CDR3 nucleotides are TGTGCCAGCAGCTCCGCCTACGAGCAGTACTTC.

This chain uses TRBV7-9 with TRBJ1-2; the D gene is possibly TRBD1 (5 bases). The CDR3 sequence is 14 residues long. From germline, CDR1 is SEHNR and CDR2 FQNEAQ (reference sequence). V was pared by 1 base and J by 3 bases, with 9 bases between. The CDR3 DNA sequence: TGTGCCAGCAGCTTAGGGGGCCCCTACTATGGCTACACCTTC. The encoded protein is CASSLGGPYYGYTF.

This clone has a single count. The chain links TRBV28 to TRBJ2-3; no definite D call. V shed 3 bases and J shed 9 bases, with 10 bases lying between them. In germline, CDR1 is MDHEN, CDR2 SYDVKM. The CDR3 totals 12 residues. The chain's CDR3 is CASSFGEVTQYF. The CDR3 DNA sequence: TGTGCCAGCAGTTTCGGCGAGGTCACGCAGTATTTT. The whole variable domain, filled in from reference TRBV28 and TRBJ2-3, reads DVKVTQSSRYLVKRTGEKVFLECVQDMDHENMFWYRQDPGLGLRLIYFSYDVKMKEKGDIPEGYSVSREKKERFSLILESASTNQTSMYLCASSFGEVTQYFGPGTRLTVL.

The gene calls are TRBV27 and TRBJ1-6; TRBD1 might be the D (5 bases). CDR1 is MNHEY and CDR2 is SMNVEV in the germline V gene (reference sequence). This CDR3 spans 14 amino acids. V lost 3 bases and J lost 8, with 11 bases in between. The CDR3 DNA sequence: TGTGCCAGCAGTTTGTCAGGGTTCGATTCACCCCTCCACTTT. Translating it yields CASSLSGFDSPLHF.

This clone was counted a single time. V gene TRBV6-5 combines with J gene TRBJ1-1; possible D gene TRBD1, 6 bases. Trimming removed 7 bases at V and 10 bases at J, with 16 bases between. Germline CDR1 reads MNHEY; CDR2 reads SVGAGI. The CDR3 loop spans 12 amino acids. CDR3 region: CASIDRNRGAFF. Written as DNA, the CDR3 is TGTGCCAGCATCGACAGGAATCGCGGAGCTTTCTTT.

V and J are TRBV5-1 and TRBJ2-5, with D perhaps given as TRBD1 or TRBD2 (5 bases each). Germline CDR1 reads SGHRS; CDR2 reads YFSETQ. The V gene lost 0 bases and the J gene lost 6 bases, with 12 bases spanning the gap. This CDR3 comprises 14 residues. The CDR3 spells CASSLGGVVKTQYF. CDR3 DNA: TGCGCCAGCAGCTTGGGAGGGGTGGTAAAGACCCAGTACTTC.

The chain combines TRBV18 with TRBJ2-5, with 7 bases matching TRBD1. The CDR3 length is 16 residues. The V and J ends lost 3 bases and 0 bases, in that order; junction bases with no gene match: 7. Germline V gives CDR1 KGHSH, CDR2 LQKENI. CDR3 amino acids: CASSPRDREYQETQYF. The CDR3 region has the DNA TGTGCCAGCTCACCTAGGGACAGAGAGTACCAAGAGACCCAGTACTTC.

The chain couples TRBV7-2 to TRBJ2-1, with 12 bases identical to TRBD1. V gave up 5 bases and J gave up 8 bases; unmatched junction bases: 10. The CDR3 runs to 16 residues. Per the germline V gene, CDR1 is SGHTA and CDR2 is FQGNSA. CDR3 sequence (DNA): TGTGCCAGCAGCACACAAACCGGGACAGGGGGCGATGAGCAGTTCTTC. It translates to CASSTQTGTGGDEQFF.

The CDR3 spells CASSVYQGADDGYTF. CDR3 DNA sequence: TGTGCCAGCAGCGTATACCAGGGGGCTGACGATGGCTACACCTTC. J is TRBJ1-2 and V is TRBV9; 8 nucleotides agree with TRBD1. Germline CDR1 reads SGDLS; CDR2 reads YYNGEE. V shed 1 base, J shed 6 bases, and the junction held 8 bases outside the gene matches. The CDR3 contains 15 residues.

The V gene is TRBV5-6, the J gene TRBJ2-3; a possible D gene is TRBD1 (6 bases). This CDR3 spans 15 amino acids. V lost 2 bases and J lost 8, with 18 bases in between. The germline gives CDR1 SGHDT, CDR2 YYEEEE. The DNA for the CDR3 is TGTGCCAGCAGCTTATCCCCCGGGACATTGGGTACGCAGTATTTT. Translating gives CASSLSPGTLGTQYF.

This chain joins TRBV28 and TRBJ1-5, with a weak D call TRBD1 (5 bases). Between the trimmed V and J ends, which lost 6 bases and 0 bases, there was a span of 15 bases. Per the germline V gene, CDR1 is MDHEN and CDR2 is SYDVKM. This CDR3 has 16 amino acids. CDR3 region: CASSPRQWNSNQPQHF. Written as DNA, the CDR3 is TGTGCCAGCAGCCCAAGACAGTGGAATAGCAATCAGCCCCAGCATTTT.

The rearrangement uses TRBV20-1 and TRBJ2-7; D not certain. This CDR3 region has 11 residues. CDR1 DFQATT and CDR2 SNEGSKA come from the germline V gene (reference sequence). Deletions cut 6 bases from V and 3 bases from J, with 9 bases between. Here the CDR3 reads CSAGMNYEQYF. For the CDR3, the DNA is TGCAGTGCGGGGATGAACTACGAGCAGTACTTC.

The chain recombines TRBV7-8 with TRBJ1-4; D possibly corresponds to TRBD1 (6 bases). There are 15 residues in the CDR3. Germline V gene lookup returns CDR1 SGHVS and CDR2 FQNEAQ. Trimming stripped 1 base from V and 5 bases from J, with 11 bases between. For the CDR3, the DNA is TGTGCCAGCAGCTTAGGGACAGCCCCAAATGAAAAACTGTTTTTT. This gives the protein CASSLGTAPNEKLFF.

The chain links TRBV28 to TRBJ1-2, with a possible D match to TRBD1 (6 bases). Germline V lookup: CDR1 MDHEN, CDR2 SYDVKM. With 3 bases removed from V and 6 bases from J, the gap between germline ends came to 20 bases. The CDR3 extends over 16 amino acids. The CDR3 reads CASSLGGAGSVDGYTF. The CDR3 nucleotides read TGTGCCAGCAGTTTGGGGGGGGCCGGGTCCGTCGATGGCTACACCTTC.

As regards this clone: This could be a read error, since a much larger clone is one nucleotide away. Other nucleotide sequences from this sample produce the same CDR3. The chain carries TRBV27 and TRBJ2-7, with D maybe TRBD2 (6 bases). The germline V and J ends were trimmed by 10 bases and 3 bases, with 19 bases remaining between them. CDR1 and CDR2 from the germline V gene are MNHEY and SMNVEV (reference sequence). The length of the CDR3 is 14 residues. The DNA of the CDR3 is TGTGCCACCTCCTCCGTGGGGGGTGGCTACGAGCAGTACTTC. Amino acids: CATSSVGGGYEQYF.